These T cell receptor beta chains were read from a single sample in a study of PD-1 blockade in classical Hodgkin lymphoma. The repertoire was sequenced with immunoSEQ multiplex PCR; TCRdb's copy has only in-frame clones and lacks some. The sample consists of approximately 9,300 clones, about 79% of them appearing once. The starting material was CD4+ T cells from blood, obtained at baseline. The receptors derive from a human donor with classical Hodgkin lymphoma. CDR3s include the opening cysteine and the closing phenylalanine or tryptophan. Fields, in order: D gene, V gene, clone size, J gene, CDR3 protein, CDR3 DNA. D genes are given only for firm matches. Where a row states a size, it is once, few, many or the class of an expanded clone; other rows omit it.

d_gene: -
v_gene: TRBV2
abundance: once
j_gene: TRBJ2-3
CDR3aa: CASMVSTDTQYF
CDR3nt: TGTGCCAGCATGGTCAGCACAGATACGCAGTATTTT

d_gene: TRBD2
v_gene: TRBV2
abundance: few
j_gene: TRBJ2-5
CDR3aa: CASSWTSGREETQYF
CDR3nt: TGTGCCAGCAGCTGGACTAGCGGGAGGGAAGAGACCCAGTACTTC

d_gene: TRBD1
v_gene: TRBV28
abundance: -
j_gene: TRBJ1-1
CDR3aa: CASSLSGQGYGEAFF
CDR3nt: TGTGCCAGCAGTTTATCGGGACAGGGGTATGGTGAAGCTTTCTTT

d_gene: -
v_gene: TRBV5-1
abundance: once
j_gene: TRBJ2-7
CDR3aa: CASSSGQNNYEQYF
CDR3nt: TGCGCCAGCAGCTCGGGACAAAACAACTACGAGCAGTACTTC

d_gene: -
v_gene: TRBV19
abundance: few
j_gene: TRBJ1-5
CDR3aa: CASSRDGGYQPQHF
CDR3nt: TGTGCCAGTAGTAGAGACGGGGGCTATCAGCCCCAGCATTTT

d_gene: -
v_gene: TRBV7-2
abundance: -
j_gene: TRBJ2-1
CDR3aa: CASENSPGNEQFF
CDR3nt: TGTGCCAGCGAAAATTCGCCAGGGAATGAGCAGTTCTTC

d_gene: -
v_gene: TRBV18
abundance: -
j_gene: TRBJ2-2
CDR3aa: CASSPPGTGRRTGELFF
CDR3nt: TGTGCCAGCTCACCCCCAGGGACTGGGAGGAGAACCGGGGAGCTGTTTTTT

d_gene: -
v_gene: TRBV12-2
abundance: -
j_gene: TRBJ2-1
CDR3aa: CASRPGAPDSLPSGREKSEQFF
CDR3nt: TGTGCAAGTCGCCCCGGGGCTCCGGACAGCCTTCCTAGCGGGAGGGAGAAATCTGAGCAGTTCTTC

d_gene: -
v_gene: TRBV5-4
abundance: once
j_gene: TRBJ1-1
CDR3aa: CASSLTGGREAFF
CDR3nt: TGTGCCAGCAGCTTGACAGGCGGTCGGGAAGCTTTCTTT

d_gene: TRBD2
v_gene: TRBV27
abundance: -
j_gene: TRBJ2-3
CDR3aa: CASRPGLAGSDTQYF
CDR3nt: TGTGCCAGCAGGCCGGGACTAGCGGGATCAGATACGCAGTATTTT

d_gene: -
v_gene: TRBV10-3
abundance: -
j_gene: TRBJ2-6
CDR3aa: CAISNVLLSGANVLTF
CDR3nt: TGTGCCATCAGTAACGTACTTCTTTCTGGGGCCAACGTCCTGACTTTC

d_gene: -
v_gene: TRBV7-9
abundance: -
j_gene: TRBJ1-1
CDR3aa: CASSLVGGPLTEAFF
CDR3nt: TGTGCCAGCAGCTTAGTTGGGGGACCGCTGACTGAAGCTTTCTTT

d_gene: TRBD2
v_gene: TRBV7-2
abundance: -
j_gene: TRBJ2-5
CDR3aa: CASSLGTTKETQYF
CDR3nt: TGTGCCAGCAGCTTGGGGACTACGAAAGAGACCCAGTACTTC

d_gene: -
v_gene: TRBV7-2
abundance: -
j_gene: TRBJ2-7
CDR3aa: CASSFWGGHEQYF
CDR3nt: TGTGCCAGCAGCTTTTGGGGTGGGCACGAGCAGTACTTC

d_gene: TRBD2
v_gene: TRBV9
abundance: -
j_gene: TRBJ2-2
CDR3aa: CATGTSGTSNTGELFF
CDR3nt: TGTGCCACCGGGACTAGCGGGACTTCGAACACCGGGGAGCTGTTTTTT

d_gene: -
v_gene: TRBV7-3
abundance: -
j_gene: TRBJ2-1
CDR3aa: CASSLTGYNEQFF
CDR3nt: TGTGCCAGCAGCTTAACGGGTTACAATGAGCAGTTCTTC

d_gene: TRBD2
v_gene: TRBV7-9
abundance: -
j_gene: TRBJ2-1
CDR3aa: CASSLTAGGKNEQFF
CDR3nt: TGTGCCAGCAGCTTAACGGCGGGAGGGAAGAATGAGCAGTTCTTC

d_gene: TRBD2
v_gene: TRBV18
abundance: -
j_gene: TRBJ2-3
CDR3aa: CASSIRGGRDESDTQYF
CDR3nt: TGTGCCAGCTCGATCCGCGGCGGGAGGGATGAATCAGATACGCAGTATTTT

d_gene: -
v_gene: TRBV28
abundance: once
j_gene: TRBJ2-1
CDR3aa: CATSPVSKGQFF
CDR3nt: TGTGCCACCTCCCCCGTCTCAAAGGGGCAGTTCTTC

d_gene: TRBD2
v_gene: TRBV10-1
abundance: -
j_gene: TRBJ2-2
CDR3aa: CASSEVEGLSTGELFF
CDR3nt: TGCGCCAGCAGTGAAGTCGAGGGACTATCGACCGGGGAGCTGTTTTTT

d_gene: TRBD1
v_gene: TRBV5-4
abundance: -
j_gene: TRBJ1-2
CDR3aa: CASSFGTGNGYTF
CDR3nt: TGTGCCAGCAGCTTCGGGACAGGGAATGGCTACACCTTC

d_gene: TRBD2
v_gene: TRBV19
abundance: once
j_gene: TRBJ2-3
CDR3aa: CASSTGLASTDTQYF
CDR3nt: TGTGCCAGTAGTACGGGACTAGCGAGCACAGATACGCAGTATTTT

d_gene: -
v_gene: TRBV14
abundance: few
j_gene: TRBJ1-2
CDR3aa: CASSPLGVVGYGYTF
CDR3nt: TGTGCCAGCAGCCCTCTCGGGGTGGTTGGCTATGGCTACACCTTC

d_gene: TRBD2
v_gene: TRBV10-3
abundance: -
j_gene: TRBJ2-7
CDR3aa: CAIRGGSDHEQYF
CDR3nt: TGTGCCATCAGGGGGGGGTCGGACCACGAGCAGTACTTC

d_gene: TRBD1
v_gene: TRBV29-1
abundance: -
j_gene: TRBJ1-2
CDR3aa: CSVERQGYGYTF
CDR3nt: TGCAGCGTTGAAAGACAGGGCTATGGCTACACCTTC

d_gene: -
v_gene: TRBV28
abundance: -
j_gene: TRBJ2-4
CDR3aa: CASSTSNIQYF
CDR3nt: TGTGCCAGCAGCACTTCAAACATTCAGTACTTC

d_gene: -
v_gene: TRBV30
abundance: -
j_gene: TRBJ2-1
CDR3aa: CAWSSLQGGANEQFF
CDR3nt: TGTGCCTGGAGTTCCTTACAGGGGGGGGCCAATGAGCAGTTCTTC

d_gene: -
v_gene: TRBV7-3
abundance: -
j_gene: TRBJ2-3
CDR3aa: CASSLNGYTDTQYF
CDR3nt: TGTGCCAGCAGCTTAAACGGCTACACAGATACGCAGTATTTT

d_gene: -
v_gene: TRBV7-6
abundance: few
j_gene: TRBJ1-3
CDR3aa: CASSDEFSGNTIYF
CDR3nt: TGTGCCAGCAGCGACGAATTCTCTGGAAACACCATATATTTT

d_gene: TRBD1
v_gene: TRBV5-1
abundance: -
j_gene: TRBJ1-1
CDR3aa: CASSNGQGAINTEAFF
CDR3nt: TGCGCCAGCAGCAACGGACAGGGGGCAATTAACACTGAAGCTTTCTTT

d_gene: TRBD2
v_gene: TRBV10-2
abundance: -
j_gene: TRBJ2-1
CDR3aa: CASRKRDKSYNEQFF
CDR3nt: TGCGCCAGCAGGAAGCGGGATAAGTCCTACAATGAGCAGTTCTTC

d_gene: TRBD2
v_gene: TRBV11-2
abundance: -
j_gene: TRBJ2-3
CDR3aa: CASSPRGGLAATDTQYF
CDR3nt: TGTGCCAGCAGCCCCAGAGGGGGACTAGCGGCCACAGATACGCAGTATTTT

d_gene: TRBD1
v_gene: TRBV5-4
abundance: -
j_gene: TRBJ2-2
CDR3aa: CASSLASGTGGAGELFF
CDR3nt: TGTGCCAGCAGCTTGGCGTCCGGGACAGGGGGCGCCGGGGAGCTGTTTTTT

d_gene: -
v_gene: TRBV5-1
abundance: -
j_gene: TRBJ2-7
CDR3aa: CASSREGISYEQYF
CDR3nt: TGCGCCAGCAGCCGCGAGGGAATCTCCTACGAGCAGTACTTC

d_gene: -
v_gene: TRBV5-1
abundance: -
j_gene: TRBJ2-6
CDR3aa: CASSLAAAGANVLTF
CDR3nt: TGCGCCAGCAGCTTAGCAGCTGCTGGGGCCAACGTCCTGACTTTC

d_gene: -
v_gene: TRBV14
abundance: -
j_gene: TRBJ1-4
CDR3aa: CASSARNSPRNEKLFF
CDR3nt: TGTGCCAGCAGCGCCCGAAATTCGCCCCGTAATGAAAAACTGTTTTTT

d_gene: TRBD2
v_gene: TRBV9
abundance: few
j_gene: TRBJ2-1
CDR3aa: CASSPGLGTSGRNEQFF
CDR3nt: TGTGCCAGCAGCCCCGGGTTGGGGACTAGCGGGAGGAATGAGCAGTTCTTC

d_gene: TRBD1
v_gene: TRBV6-5
abundance: -
j_gene: TRBJ2-5
CDR3aa: CASRGGQGAETQYF
CDR3nt: TGTGCCAGCAGAGGGGGACAGGGGGCTGAGACCCAGTACTTC

d_gene: -
v_gene: TRBV5-1
abundance: -
j_gene: TRBJ2-5
CDR3aa: CASSHYSAETQYF
CDR3nt: TGCGCCAGCAGCCATTACAGTGCAGAGACCCAGTACTTC

d_gene: -
v_gene: TRBV29-1
abundance: -
j_gene: TRBJ2-3
CDR3aa: CSAKTTVRTSTDTQYF
CDR3nt: TGCAGCGCAAAAACGACAGTTAGGACTAGCACAGATACGCAGTATTTT

d_gene: -
v_gene: TRBV28
abundance: -
j_gene: TRBJ1-5
CDR3aa: CASSLLEGSQPQHF
CDR3nt: TGTGCCAGCAGTTTATTAGAGGGGTCTCAGCCCCAGCATTTT

d_gene: TRBD1
v_gene: TRBV7-2
abundance: -
j_gene: TRBJ2-7
CDR3aa: CASSPAGTVYEQYF
CDR3nt: TGTGCCAGCAGCCCGGCCGGGACAGTCTACGAGCAGTACTTC

d_gene: TRBD1
v_gene: TRBV19
abundance: -
j_gene: TRBJ2-7
CDR3aa: CASSITGQGPYEQYF
CDR3nt: TGTGCCAGTAGTATTACAGGACAGGGTCCCTACGAGCAGTACTTC

d_gene: -
v_gene: TRBV10-3
abundance: -
j_gene: TRBJ1-1
CDR3aa: CAISETNPGQANTEAFF
CDR3nt: TGTGCCATCAGTGAGACCAACCCGGGACAAGCGAACACTGAAGCTTTCTTT

d_gene: TRBD2
v_gene: TRBV27
abundance: -
j_gene: TRBJ2-1
CDR3aa: CASRGLAAHNEQFF
CDR3nt: TGTGCCAGCAGGGGACTAGCGGCCCACAATGAGCAGTTCTTC

d_gene: TRBD1
v_gene: TRBV4-1
abundance: medium-sized
j_gene: TRBJ1-1
CDR3aa: CASSSLLGQGNMNTEAFF
CDR3nt: TGCGCCAGCAGCTCTCTATTGGGACAGGGGAATATGAACACTGAAGCTTTCTTT

d_gene: -
v_gene: TRBV30
abundance: -
j_gene: TRBJ1-6
CDR3aa: CAWSVSGRPSIHF
CDR3nt: TGTGCCTGGAGTGTCTCGGGACGGCCTAGTATCCACTTT

d_gene: -
v_gene: TRBV6-1
abundance: -
j_gene: TRBJ1-2
CDR3aa: CASTRSPYGYTF
CDR3nt: TGTGCCAGCACGCGCAGTCCCTATGGCTACACCTTC

d_gene: -
v_gene: TRBV2
abundance: -
j_gene: TRBJ1-5
CDR3aa: CASSRGPVSNQPQHF
CDR3nt: TGTGCCAGCAGCAGAGGCCCAGTTAGCAATCAGCCCCAGCATTTT

d_gene: -
v_gene: TRBV28
abundance: -
j_gene: TRBJ2-5
CDR3aa: CASMSYFETQYF
CDR3nt: TGTGCCAGCATGTCTTACTTCGAGACCCAGTACTTC

d_gene: -
v_gene: TRBV5-1
abundance: -
j_gene: TRBJ2-1
CDR3aa: CASSLGSYNEQFF
CDR3nt: TGCGCCAGCAGCTTGGGTAGCTACAATGAGCAGTTCTTC

d_gene: TRBD2
v_gene: TRBV2
abundance: -
j_gene: TRBJ2-3
CDR3aa: CASNSGVSTDTQYF
CDR3nt: TGTGCCAGCAATAGCGGGGTTAGCACAGATACGCAGTATTTT

d_gene: TRBD2
v_gene: TRBV11-2
abundance: -
j_gene: TRBJ2-1
CDR3aa: CASSLGLAEYNEQFF
CDR3nt: TGTGCCAGCAGCTTAGGACTAGCGGAATACAATGAGCAGTTCTTC

d_gene: TRBD2
v_gene: TRBV7-9
abundance: -
j_gene: TRBJ2-7
CDR3aa: CATRAPSSGKRYEQYF
CDR3nt: TGTGCCACCCGTGCCCCCTCTAGCGGAAAAAGATACGAGCAGTACTTC

d_gene: -
v_gene: TRBV28
abundance: -
j_gene: TRBJ1-1
CDR3aa: CASSTRDIGRAFF
CDR3nt: TGTGCCAGCAGTACTCGGGACATCGGTAGGGCTTTCTTT

d_gene: -
v_gene: TRBV6-6
abundance: -
j_gene: TRBJ1-1
CDR3aa: CASSYFKGTGNTEAFF
CDR3nt: TGTGCCAGCAGTTACTTCAAAGGGACGGGGAACACTGAAGCTTTCTTT

d_gene: -
v_gene: TRBV6-5
abundance: -
j_gene: TRBJ1-1
CDR3aa: CASIPISRDTEAFF
CDR3nt: TGTGCCAGCATTCCAATCTCAAGAGACACTGAAGCTTTCTTT

d_gene: -
v_gene: TRBV29-1
abundance: -
j_gene: TRBJ1-2
CDR3aa: CSVEWQANYGYTF
CDR3nt: TGCAGCGTTGAATGGCAGGCTAACTATGGCTACACCTTC

d_gene: -
v_gene: TRBV29-1
abundance: -
j_gene: TRBJ1-2
CDR3aa: CSVEVRWKSYGYTF
CDR3nt: TGCAGCGTTGAAGTTAGGTGGAAAAGCTATGGCTACACCTTC